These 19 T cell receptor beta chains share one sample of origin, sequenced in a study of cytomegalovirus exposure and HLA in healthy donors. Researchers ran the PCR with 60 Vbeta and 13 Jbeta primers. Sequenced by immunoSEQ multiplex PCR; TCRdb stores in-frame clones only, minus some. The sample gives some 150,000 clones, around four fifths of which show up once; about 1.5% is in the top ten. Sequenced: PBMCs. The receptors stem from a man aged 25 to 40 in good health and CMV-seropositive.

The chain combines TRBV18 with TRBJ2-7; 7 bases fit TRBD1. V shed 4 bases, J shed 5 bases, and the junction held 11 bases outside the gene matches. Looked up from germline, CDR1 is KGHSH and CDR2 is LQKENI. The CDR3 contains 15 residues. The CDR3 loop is CASSLNGQAVDEQYF. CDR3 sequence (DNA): TGTGCCAGCTCACTCAACGGACAGGCAGTCGACGAGCAGTACTTC.

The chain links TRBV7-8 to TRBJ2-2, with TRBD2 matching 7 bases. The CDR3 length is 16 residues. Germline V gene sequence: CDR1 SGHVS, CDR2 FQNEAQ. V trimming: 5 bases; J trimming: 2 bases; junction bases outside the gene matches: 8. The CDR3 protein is CASSPRGVVNTGELFF. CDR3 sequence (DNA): TGTGCCAGCAGCCCCCGGGGGGTGGTCAACACCGGGGAGCTGTTTTTT.

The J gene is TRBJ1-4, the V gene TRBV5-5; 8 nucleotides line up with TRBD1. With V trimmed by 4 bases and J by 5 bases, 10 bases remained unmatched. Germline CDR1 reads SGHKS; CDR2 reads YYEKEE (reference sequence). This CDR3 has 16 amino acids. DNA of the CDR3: TGTGCCAGCAGCCCTTTACGGACAGGGAGAAATGAAAAACTGTTTTTT. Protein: CASSPLRTGRNEKLFF.

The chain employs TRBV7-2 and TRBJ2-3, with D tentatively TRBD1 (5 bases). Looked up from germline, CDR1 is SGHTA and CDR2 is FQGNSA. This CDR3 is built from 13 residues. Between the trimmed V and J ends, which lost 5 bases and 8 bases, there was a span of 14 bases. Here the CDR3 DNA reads TGTGCCAGCAGCGCCAGGGCAAAAACTACGCAGTATTTT. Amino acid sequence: CASSARAKTTQYF.

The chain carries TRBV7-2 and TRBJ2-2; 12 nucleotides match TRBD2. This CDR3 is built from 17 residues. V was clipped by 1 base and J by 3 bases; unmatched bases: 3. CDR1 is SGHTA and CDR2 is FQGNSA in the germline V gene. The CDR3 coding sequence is TGTGCCAGCAGCTTAGTTCGACTAGCGGGGGACACCGGGGAGCTGTTTTTT. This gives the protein CASSLVRLAGDTGELFF.

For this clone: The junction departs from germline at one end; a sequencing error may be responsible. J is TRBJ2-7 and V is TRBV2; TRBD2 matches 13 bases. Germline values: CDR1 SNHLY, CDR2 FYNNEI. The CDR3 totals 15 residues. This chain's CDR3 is CASREGTSGEYEQYF. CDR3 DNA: TGTGCCAGCAGGGAAGGGACTAGCGGGGAATACGAGCAGTACTTC. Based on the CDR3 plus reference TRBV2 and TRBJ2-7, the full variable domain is EPEVTQTPSHQVTQMGQEVILRCVPISNHLYFYWYRQILGQKVEFLVSFYNNEISEKSEIFDDQFSVERPDGSNFTLKIRSTKLEDSAMYFCASREGTSGEYEQYFGPGTRLTVT.

CDR3 loop: CASSPGGSYNEQFF. In DNA form, the CDR3 reads TGTGCCAGCAGTCCAGGGGGCTCATACAATGAGCAGTTCTTC. The rearrangement links TRBV2 to TRBJ2-1, with 8 bases matching TRBD1. The germline V gene has CDR1 SNHLY and CDR2 FYNNEI. The CDR3 consists of 14 residues. V lost 5 bases, J lost 4 bases, and 4 bases stayed unmatched.

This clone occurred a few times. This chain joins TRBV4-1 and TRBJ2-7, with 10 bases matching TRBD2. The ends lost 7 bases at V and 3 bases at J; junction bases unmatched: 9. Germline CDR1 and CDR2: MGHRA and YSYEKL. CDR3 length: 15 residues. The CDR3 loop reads CASTSGPSGSYEQYF. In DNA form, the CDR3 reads TGCGCCAGCACCTCAGGGCCTAGCGGGAGCTACGAGCAGTACTTC.

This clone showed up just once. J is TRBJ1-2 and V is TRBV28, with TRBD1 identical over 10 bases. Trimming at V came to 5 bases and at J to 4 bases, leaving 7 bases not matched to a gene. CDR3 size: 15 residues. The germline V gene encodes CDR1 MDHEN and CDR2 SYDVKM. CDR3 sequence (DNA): TGTGCCAGCAGTGATACCGGGACAGGGGTCTATGGCTACACCTTC. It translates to CASSDTGTGVYGYTF.

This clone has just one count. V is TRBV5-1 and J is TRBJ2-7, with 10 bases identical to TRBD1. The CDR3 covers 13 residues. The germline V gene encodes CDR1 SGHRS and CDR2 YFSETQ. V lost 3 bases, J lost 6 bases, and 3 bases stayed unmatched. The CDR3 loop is CASSWDRGPEQYF. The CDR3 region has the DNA TGCGCCAGCAGCTGGGACAGGGGTCCCGAGCAGTACTTC.

Here the CDR3 DNA reads TGTGCCAGCAGTTACGTGGGGGGGTCCACCTACGAGCAGTACTTC. Amino acid sequence: CASSYVGGSTYEQYF. The gene calls are TRBV6-6 and TRBJ2-7, with TRBD2 matching over 7 bases. Unmatched junction bases numbered 6, after V lost 2 bases and J lost 2 bases. The CDR3 has 15 residues. CDR1 is MNHNY and CDR2 is SVGAGI in the germline V gene (reference sequence).

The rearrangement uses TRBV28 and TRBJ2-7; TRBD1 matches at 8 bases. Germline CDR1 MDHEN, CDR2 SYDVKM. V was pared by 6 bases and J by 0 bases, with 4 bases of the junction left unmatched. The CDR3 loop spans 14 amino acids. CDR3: CASRGQDFSYEQYF. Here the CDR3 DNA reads TGTGCCAGCAGGGGACAGGACTTCTCCTACGAGCAGTACTTC.

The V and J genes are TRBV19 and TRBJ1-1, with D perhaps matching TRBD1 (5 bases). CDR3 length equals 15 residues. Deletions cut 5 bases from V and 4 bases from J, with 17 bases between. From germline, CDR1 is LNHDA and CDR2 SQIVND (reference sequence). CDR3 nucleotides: TGTGCCAGTAGTCTCACCAGGGCGGTGGGCACTGAAGCTTTCTTT. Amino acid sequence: CASSLTRAVGTEAFF. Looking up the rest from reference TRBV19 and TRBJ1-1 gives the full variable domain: DGGITQSPKYLFRKEGQNVTLSCEQNLNHDAMYWYRQDPGQGLRLIYYSQIVNDFQKGDIAEGYSVSREKKESFPLTVTSAQKNPTAFYLCASSLTRAVGTEAFFGQGTRLTVV.

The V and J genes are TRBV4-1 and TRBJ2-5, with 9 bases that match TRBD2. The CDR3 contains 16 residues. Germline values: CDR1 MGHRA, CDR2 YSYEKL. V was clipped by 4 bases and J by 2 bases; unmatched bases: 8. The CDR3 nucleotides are TGCGCCAGCAGCCGCGGTGCTCTAGCGGGACAAGAGACCCAGTACTTC. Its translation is CASSRGALAGQETQYF.

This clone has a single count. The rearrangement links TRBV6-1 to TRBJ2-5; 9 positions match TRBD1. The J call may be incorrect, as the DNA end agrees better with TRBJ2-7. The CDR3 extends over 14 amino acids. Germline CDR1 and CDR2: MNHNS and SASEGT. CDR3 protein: CASSVQGASGEQYF. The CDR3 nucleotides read TGTGCCAGCAGTGTACAGGGGGCGTCGGGCGAGCAGTACTTC.

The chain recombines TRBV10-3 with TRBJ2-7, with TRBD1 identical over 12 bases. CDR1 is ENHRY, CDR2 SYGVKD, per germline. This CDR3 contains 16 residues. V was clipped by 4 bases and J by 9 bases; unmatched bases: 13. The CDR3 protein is CAISGVWGTGGGGQYF. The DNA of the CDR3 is TGTGCCATCAGTGGAGTTTGGGGGACAGGGGGCGGTGGGCAGTACTTC.

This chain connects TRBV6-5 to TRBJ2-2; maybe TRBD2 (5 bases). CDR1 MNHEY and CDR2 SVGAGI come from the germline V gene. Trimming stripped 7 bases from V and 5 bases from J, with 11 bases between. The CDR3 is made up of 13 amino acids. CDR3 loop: CASIKRETGELFF. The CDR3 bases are TGTGCCAGCATCAAGAGGGAGACCGGGGAGCTGTTTTTT.

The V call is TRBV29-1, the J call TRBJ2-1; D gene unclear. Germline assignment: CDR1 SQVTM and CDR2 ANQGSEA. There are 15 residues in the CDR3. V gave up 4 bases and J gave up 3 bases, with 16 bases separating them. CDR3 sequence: CSVAPIHSYYNEQFF. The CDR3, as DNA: TGCAGCGTTGCTCCAATTCACAGTTACTACAATGAGCAGTTCTTC.

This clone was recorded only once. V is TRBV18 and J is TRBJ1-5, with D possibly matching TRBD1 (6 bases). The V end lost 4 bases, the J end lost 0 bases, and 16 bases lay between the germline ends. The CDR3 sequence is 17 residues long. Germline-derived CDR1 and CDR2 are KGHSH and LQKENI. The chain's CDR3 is CASSQNRELYSNQPQHF. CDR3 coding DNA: TGTGCCAGCTCACAAAACAGGGAACTTTATAGCAATCAGCCCCAGCATTTT.